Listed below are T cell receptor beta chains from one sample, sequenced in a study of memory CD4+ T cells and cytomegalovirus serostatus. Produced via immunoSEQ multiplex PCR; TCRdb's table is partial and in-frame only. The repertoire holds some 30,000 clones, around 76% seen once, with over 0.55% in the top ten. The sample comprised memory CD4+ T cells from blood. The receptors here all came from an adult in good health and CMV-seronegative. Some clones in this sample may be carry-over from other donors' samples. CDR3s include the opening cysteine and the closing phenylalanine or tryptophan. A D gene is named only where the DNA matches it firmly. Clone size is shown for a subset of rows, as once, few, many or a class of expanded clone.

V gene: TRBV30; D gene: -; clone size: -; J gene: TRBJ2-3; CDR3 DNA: TGTGCCTGGAGATTGGCAGATACGCAGTATTTT; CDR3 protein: CAWRLADTQYF
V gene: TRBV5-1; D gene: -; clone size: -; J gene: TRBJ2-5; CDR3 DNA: TGCGCCAGCAGCGAGAGACCGCAAGAGACCCAGTACTTC; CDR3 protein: CASSERPQETQYF
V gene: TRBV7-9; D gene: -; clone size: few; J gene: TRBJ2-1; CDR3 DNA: TGTGCCAGCGAAAACGGGAATGAGCAGTTCTTC; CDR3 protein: CASENGNEQFF
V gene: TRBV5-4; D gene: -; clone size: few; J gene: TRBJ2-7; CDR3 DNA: TGTGCCAGCAGCTTGGGGGGGATGTACGAGCAGTACTTC; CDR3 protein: CASSLGGMYEQYF
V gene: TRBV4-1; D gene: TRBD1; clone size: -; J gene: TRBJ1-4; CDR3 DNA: TGCGCCAGCAGCCAAGAGGGGACAGTTAATGAAAAACTGTTTTTT; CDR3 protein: CASSQEGTVNEKLFF
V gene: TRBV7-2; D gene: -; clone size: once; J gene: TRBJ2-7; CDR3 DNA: TGTGCCAGCAGCTTAGGGCTAGGGGCCTACGAGCAGTACTTC; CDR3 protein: CASSLGLGAYEQYF
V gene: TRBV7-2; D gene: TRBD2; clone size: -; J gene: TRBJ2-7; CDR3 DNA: TGTGCCAGCAGCTTGACAGCGGGGGGGAACTACGAGCAGTACTTC; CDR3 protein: CASSLTAGGNYEQYF
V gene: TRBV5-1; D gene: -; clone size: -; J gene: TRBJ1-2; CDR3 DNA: TGCGCCAGCAGCTTGGCCGGTGTGAAGGTGGTCTATGGCTACACCTTC; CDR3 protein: CASSLAGVKVVYGYTF
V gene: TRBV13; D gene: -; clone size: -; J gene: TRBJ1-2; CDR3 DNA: TGTGCCAGCAGCTCAGATGGGACAACTTTTGGCTACACCTTC; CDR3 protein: CASSSDGTTFGYTF
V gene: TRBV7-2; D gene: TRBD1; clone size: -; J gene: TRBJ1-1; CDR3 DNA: TGTGCCAGCAGCGTAGGACGTGGACAGGGTGAAGCTTTCTTT; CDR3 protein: CASSVGRGQGEAFF
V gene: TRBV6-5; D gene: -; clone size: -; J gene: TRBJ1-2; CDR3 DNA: TGTGCCAGCAGTTACTCGGGACGGAGGGCTTCTGGGAGCTACACCTTC; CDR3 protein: CASSYSGRRASGSYTF
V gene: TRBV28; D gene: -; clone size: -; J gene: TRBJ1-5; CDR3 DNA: TGTGCCAGCAGTTTTTTTTGGTCGCAAGGGAAGGATCAGCCCCAGCATTTT; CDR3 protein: CASSFFWSQGKDQPQHF
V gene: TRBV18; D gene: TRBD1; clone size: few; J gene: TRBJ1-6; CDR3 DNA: TGTGCCAGCTCACCCGGGACAGGGGAATCACCCCTCCACTTT; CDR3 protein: CASSPGTGESPLHF
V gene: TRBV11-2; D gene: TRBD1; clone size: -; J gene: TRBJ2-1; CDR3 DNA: TGTGCCAGCAGGTTGACAGGGGGGAGCTCCTACAATGAGCAGTTCTTC; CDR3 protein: CASRLTGGSSYNEQFF
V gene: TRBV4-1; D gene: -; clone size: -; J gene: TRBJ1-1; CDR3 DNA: TGCGCCAGCAGCCAAGTCAATATGGGACTTACACACACTGAAGCTTTCTTT; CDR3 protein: CASSQVNMGLTHTEAFF
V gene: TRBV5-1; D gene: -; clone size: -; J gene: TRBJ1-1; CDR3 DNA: TGCGCCAGCAGCTACGAGGAAATAAGCCCTTTCGCTGAAGCTTTCTTT; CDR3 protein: CASSYEEISPFAEAFF
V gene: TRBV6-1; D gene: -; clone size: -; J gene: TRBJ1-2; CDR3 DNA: TGTGCCAGCGAGGGGTCAGGGAACTATGGCTACACCTTC; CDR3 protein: CASEGSGNYGYTF
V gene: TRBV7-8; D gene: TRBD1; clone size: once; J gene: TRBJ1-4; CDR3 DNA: TGTGCCAGCAGCTTAGATGGGACAGCTAATGAAAAACTGTTTTTT; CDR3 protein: CASSLDGTANEKLFF
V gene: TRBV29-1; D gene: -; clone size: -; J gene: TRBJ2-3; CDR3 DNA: TGCAGCGTTGTTTGGAGTATGGGCACAGATACGCAGTATTTT; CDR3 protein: CSVVWSMGTDTQYF
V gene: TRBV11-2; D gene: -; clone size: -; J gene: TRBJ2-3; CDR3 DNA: TGTGCCAGCAGCGTCCCTAGCACAGATACGCAGTATTTT; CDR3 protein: CASSVPSTDTQYF
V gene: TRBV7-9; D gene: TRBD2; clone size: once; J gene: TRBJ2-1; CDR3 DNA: TGTGCCAGCAGCTTAGTTAGCGGGGGGACCAATGAGCAGTTCTTC; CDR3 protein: CASSLVSGGTNEQFF
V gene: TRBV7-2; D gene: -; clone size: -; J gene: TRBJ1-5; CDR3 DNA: TGTGCCAGCAGCTTAAGGGGTGGCAAATCGGCGCCCCAGCATTTT; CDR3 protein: CASSLRGGKSAPQHF
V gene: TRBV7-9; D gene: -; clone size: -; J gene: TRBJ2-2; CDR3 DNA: TGTGCCAGCAGCCCCCGACAAGGGATTATGAGGGAGCTGTTTTTT; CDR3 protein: CASSPRQGIMRELFF
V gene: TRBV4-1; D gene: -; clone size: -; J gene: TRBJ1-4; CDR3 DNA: TGCGCCAGCAGCCAAGGCTTGTCAGGGCGTTTTAATGAAAAACTGTTTTTT; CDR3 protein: CASSQGLSGRFNEKLFF
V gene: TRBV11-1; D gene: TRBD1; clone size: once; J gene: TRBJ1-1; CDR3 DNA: TGTGCCAGCAGCCGGACAGGGGGAGGGCGAGGGAACACTGAAGCTTTCTTT; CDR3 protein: CASSRTGGGRGNTEAFF
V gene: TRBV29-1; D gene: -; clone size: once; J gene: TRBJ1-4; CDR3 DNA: TGCAGCGTTATCCCAGACACGTCTAATGAAAAACTGTTTTTT; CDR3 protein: CSVIPDTSNEKLFF
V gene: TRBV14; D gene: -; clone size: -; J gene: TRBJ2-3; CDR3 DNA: TGTGCCAGCAGCACGGCCCCGAATAGAGATACGCAGTATTTT; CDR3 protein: CASSTAPNRDTQYF
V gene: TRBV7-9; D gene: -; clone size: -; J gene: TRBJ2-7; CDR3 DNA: TGTGCCAGCAGCTTAGGGGGGGTCTCCTACGAGCAGTACTTC; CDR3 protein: CASSLGGVSYEQYF
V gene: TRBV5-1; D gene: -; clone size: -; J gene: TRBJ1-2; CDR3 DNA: TGCGCCAGCAACCACGGGCAGGGCTATGGCTACACCTTC; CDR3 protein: CASNHGQGYGYTF
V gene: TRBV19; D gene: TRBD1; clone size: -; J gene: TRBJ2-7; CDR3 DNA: TGTGCCAGTAGTATGGCGGGACAGGGGAAGCCCTACGAGCAGTACTTC; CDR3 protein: CASSMAGQGKPYEQYF
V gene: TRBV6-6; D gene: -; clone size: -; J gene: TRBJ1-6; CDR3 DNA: TGTGCCAGCATTAGTCCCGAAAGGTCACCCCTCCACTTT; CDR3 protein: CASISPERSPLHF
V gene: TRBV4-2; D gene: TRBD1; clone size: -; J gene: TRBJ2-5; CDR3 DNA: TGTGCCAGCAGCCTTACTCGGACAGGGGTGGAAGAGACCCAGTACTTC; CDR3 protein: CASSLTRTGVEETQYF
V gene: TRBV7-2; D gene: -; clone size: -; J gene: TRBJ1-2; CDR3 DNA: TGTGCCAGCAGCTTAGAGGTCGGTCGGACAGCTAACTATGGCTACACCTTC; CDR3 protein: CASSLEVGRTANYGYTF
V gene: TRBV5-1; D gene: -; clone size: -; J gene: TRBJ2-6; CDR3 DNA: TGCGCCAGCAGCTTCGGCAGAAGCTCTGGGGCCAACGTCCTGACTTTC; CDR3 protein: CASSFGRSSGANVLTF
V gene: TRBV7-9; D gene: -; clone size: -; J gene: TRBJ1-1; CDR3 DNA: TGTGCCAGCAGCTTTAGAGACAGCGGCGCTGAAGCTTTCTTT; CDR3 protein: CASSFRDSGAEAFF
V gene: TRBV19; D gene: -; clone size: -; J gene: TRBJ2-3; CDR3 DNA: TGTGCCAGTCGTGCGCGGGGCCCCACAGATACGCAGTATTTT; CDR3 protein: CASRARGPTDTQYF
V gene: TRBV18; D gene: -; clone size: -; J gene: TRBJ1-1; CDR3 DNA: TGTGCCAGCTCACCCAGATCCGAAGAAGCTTTCTTT; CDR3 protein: CASSPRSEEAFF
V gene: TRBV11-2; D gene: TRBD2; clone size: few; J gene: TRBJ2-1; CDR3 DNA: TGTGCCAGCAGCTTAGTGACTAGCGGGAACAATGAGCAGTTCTTC; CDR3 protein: CASSLVTSGNNEQFF
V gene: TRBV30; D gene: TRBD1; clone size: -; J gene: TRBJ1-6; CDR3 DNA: TGTGCCTGGAGTCCACCGGACAGGGCTGGTTCACCCCTCCACTTT; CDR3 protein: CAWSPPDRAGSPLHF
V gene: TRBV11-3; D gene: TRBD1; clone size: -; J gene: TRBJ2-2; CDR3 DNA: TGTGCCAGCAGCTTCATAACAGGGGCCGGGGAGCTGTTTTTT; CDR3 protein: CASSFITGAGELFF
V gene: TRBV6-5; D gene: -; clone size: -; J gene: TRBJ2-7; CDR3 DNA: TGTGCCAGCAGTTTGATCAGGGGAGATGGCTCCTACGAGCAGTACTTC; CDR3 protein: CASSLIRGDGSYEQYF
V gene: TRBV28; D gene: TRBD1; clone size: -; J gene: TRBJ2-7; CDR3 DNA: TGTGCCAGCAGTTTACTAGGGGGACAGGGGTTCTACGAGCAGTACTTC; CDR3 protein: CASSLLGGQGFYEQYF
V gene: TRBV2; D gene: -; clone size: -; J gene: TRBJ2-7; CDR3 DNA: TGTGCCAGCAGTGCAGGGTCGGGCTCCTACGAGCAGTACTTC; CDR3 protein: CASSAGSGSYEQYF
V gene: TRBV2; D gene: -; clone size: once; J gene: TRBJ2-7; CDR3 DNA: TGTGCCAGCAGTAAAAGACAGAGCGCTGGGCAGTACTTC; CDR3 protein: CASSKRQSAGQYF
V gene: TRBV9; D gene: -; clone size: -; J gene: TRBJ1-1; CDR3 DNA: TGTGCCAGCAGCGTAGGGCAGGCCAACACTGAAGCTTTCTTT; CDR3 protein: CASSVGQANTEAFF
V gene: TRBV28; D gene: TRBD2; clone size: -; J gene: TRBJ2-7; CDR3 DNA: TGTGCCAGCAGTGGGGGGGGGAAGCTAAACGAGCAGTACTTC; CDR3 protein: CASSGGGKLNEQYF
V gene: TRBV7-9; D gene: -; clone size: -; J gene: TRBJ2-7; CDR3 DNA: TGTGCCAGCAGCTTAGCGGGGAACTCCTACGAGCAGTACTTC; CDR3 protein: CASSLAGNSYEQYF
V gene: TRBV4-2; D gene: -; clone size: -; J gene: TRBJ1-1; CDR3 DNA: TGTGCCAGCAGCCAAGATAAGTGGAACAGGGATACTATGAACACTGAAGCTTTCTTT; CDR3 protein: CASSQDKWNRDTMNTEAFF
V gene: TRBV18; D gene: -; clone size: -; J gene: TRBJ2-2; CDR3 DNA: TGTGCCAGCGCAAATGTTAACACCGGGGAGCTGTTTTTT; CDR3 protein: CASANVNTGELFF
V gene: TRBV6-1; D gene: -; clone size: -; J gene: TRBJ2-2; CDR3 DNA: TGTGCCAGCAGATGGCGGGGACGGACCGGGGAGCTGTTTTTT; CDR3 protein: CASRWRGRTGELFF
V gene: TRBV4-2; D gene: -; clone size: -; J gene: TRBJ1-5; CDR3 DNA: TGTGCCAGCAGCCAAGCTCAAAATCAGCCCCAGCATTTT; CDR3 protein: CASSQAQNQPQHF
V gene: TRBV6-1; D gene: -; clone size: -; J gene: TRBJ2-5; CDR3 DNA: TGTGCCAGCAGTGAATTCTTAGTAGGACACCGCCAAGAGACCCAGTACTTC; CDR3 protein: CASSEFLVGHRQETQYF
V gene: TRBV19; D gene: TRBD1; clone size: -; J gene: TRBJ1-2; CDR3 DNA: TGTGCCAGTACCGTCTCTCCGGACAGGGTGATAGGGGGCTACACCTTC; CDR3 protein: CASTVSPDRVIGGYTF
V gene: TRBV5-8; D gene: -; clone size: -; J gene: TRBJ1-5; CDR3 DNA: TGTGCCAGCGCCCCCCGTGGGGGCAATCAGCCCCAGCATTTT; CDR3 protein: CASAPRGGNQPQHF
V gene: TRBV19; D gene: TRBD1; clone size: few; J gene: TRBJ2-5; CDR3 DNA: TGTGCCAGTAGTTCCGGACAGGGGGTTTACCAAGAGACCCAGTACTTC; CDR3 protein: CASSSGQGVYQETQYF
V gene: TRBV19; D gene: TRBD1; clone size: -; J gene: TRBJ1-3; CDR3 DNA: TGTGCCAGTAGCCCTCGGACAGGGGCTGGAAACACCATATATTTT; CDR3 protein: CASSPRTGAGNTIYF
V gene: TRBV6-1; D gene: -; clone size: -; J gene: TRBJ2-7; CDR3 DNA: TGTGCCAGTCGCGGCTCAAACAGGTTCTCCTACGAGCAGTACTTC; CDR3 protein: CASRGSNRFSYEQYF
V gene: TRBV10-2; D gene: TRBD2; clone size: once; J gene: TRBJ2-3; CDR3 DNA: TGCGCCAGCAGGGGACTAGCGGGGGGGCTAAGCACAGATACGCAGTATTTT; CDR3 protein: CASRGLAGGLSTDTQYF
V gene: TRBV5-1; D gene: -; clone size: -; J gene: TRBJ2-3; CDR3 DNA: TGCGCCAGCAGCTTGAGGGCAAGCACAGATACGCAGTATTTT; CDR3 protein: CASSLRASTDTQYF